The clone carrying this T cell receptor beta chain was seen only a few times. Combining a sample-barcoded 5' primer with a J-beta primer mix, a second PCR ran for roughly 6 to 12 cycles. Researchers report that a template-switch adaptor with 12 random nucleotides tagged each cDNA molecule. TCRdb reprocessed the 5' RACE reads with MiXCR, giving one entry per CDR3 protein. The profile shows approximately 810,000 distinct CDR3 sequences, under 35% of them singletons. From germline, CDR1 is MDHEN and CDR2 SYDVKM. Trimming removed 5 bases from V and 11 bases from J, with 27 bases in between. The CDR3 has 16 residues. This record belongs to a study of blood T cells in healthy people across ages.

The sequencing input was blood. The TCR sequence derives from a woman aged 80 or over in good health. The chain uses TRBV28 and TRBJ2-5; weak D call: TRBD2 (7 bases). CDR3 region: CASSPHPSAGAHEQYF. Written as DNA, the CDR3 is TGTGCCAGCAGTCCTCATCCATCGGCGGGGGCCCATGAGCAGTACTTC.